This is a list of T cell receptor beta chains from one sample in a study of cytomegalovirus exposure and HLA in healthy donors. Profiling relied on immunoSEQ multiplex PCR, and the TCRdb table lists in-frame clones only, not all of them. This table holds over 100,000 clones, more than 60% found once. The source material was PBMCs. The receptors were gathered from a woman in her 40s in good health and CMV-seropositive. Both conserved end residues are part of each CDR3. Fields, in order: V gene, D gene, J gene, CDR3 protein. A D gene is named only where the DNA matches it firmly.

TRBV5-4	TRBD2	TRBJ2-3	CASGLAGVDTQYF
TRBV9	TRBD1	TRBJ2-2	CASSVVLGRGRTGELFF
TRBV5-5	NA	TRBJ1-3	CASSLWQDSGNTIYF
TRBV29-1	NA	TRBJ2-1	CSVEGAGIINEQFF
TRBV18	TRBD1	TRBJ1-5	CASSLQGVGGNQPQHF
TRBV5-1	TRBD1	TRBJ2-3	CASSLEGAPADTQYF
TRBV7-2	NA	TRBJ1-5	CASSLAQGPSQPQHF
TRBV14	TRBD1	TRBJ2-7	CASSQGGTGVGEQYF
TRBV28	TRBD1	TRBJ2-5	CASSLWAGGKEETQYF
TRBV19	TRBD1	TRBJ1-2	CASRITGGDGYTF
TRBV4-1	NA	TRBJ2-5	CASSQREPETQYF
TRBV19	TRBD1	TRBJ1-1	CASSTGQTLLNTEAFF
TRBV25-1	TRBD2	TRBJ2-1	CASSPRPSGISYNEQFF
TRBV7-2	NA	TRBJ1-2	CASSFGSEGYGYTF
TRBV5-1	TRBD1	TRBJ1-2	CASSPMTGANYGYTF
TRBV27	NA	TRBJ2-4	CASSSRDKNIQYF
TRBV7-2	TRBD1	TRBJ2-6	CASSPRTGTSGANVLTF
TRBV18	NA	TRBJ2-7	CASSPPQPGTPSYEQYF
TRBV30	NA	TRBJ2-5	CAWSVGLNQEIQYF
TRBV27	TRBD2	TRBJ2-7	CASSLETSGPPYEQYF
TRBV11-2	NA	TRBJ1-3	CASSLDPVSGNTIYF
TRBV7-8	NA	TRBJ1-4	CASSPTFSDYATNEKLFF
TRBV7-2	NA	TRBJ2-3	CASSLRPGTTSSTDTQYF
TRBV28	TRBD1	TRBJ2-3	CASRGGGTGGRSDTQYF
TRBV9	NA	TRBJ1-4	CASSPQTQGQKLFF
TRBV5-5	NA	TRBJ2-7	CASSQPGEKHFEQYF
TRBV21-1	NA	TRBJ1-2	CASSKALHRGYGYTF
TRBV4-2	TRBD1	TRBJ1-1	CASSQTGSITEAFF
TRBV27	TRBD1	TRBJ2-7	CASSLGQGRTYEQYF
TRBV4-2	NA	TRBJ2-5	CASSQDRNYQETQYF
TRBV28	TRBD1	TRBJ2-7	CASSRPPGGEYF
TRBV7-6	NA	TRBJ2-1	CASSLVRTAPYNEQFF
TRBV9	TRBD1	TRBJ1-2	CASSVEGATSNYGYTF
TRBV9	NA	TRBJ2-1	CASSVVGRSDNEQFF
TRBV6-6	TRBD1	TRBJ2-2	CASSYGGQGAGELFF
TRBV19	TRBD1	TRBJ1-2	CASSIPGQGANGYTF
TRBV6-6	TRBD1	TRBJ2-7	CASSYSGQGPYEQYF
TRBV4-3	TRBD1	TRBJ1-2	CASSPAQGVGGYTF
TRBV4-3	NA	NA	CASSHRWEANYEQYF
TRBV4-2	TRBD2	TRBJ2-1	CASSQGLAVNNEQFF
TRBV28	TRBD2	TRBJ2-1	CASSQTSGAYNEQFF
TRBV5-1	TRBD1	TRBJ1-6	CASSLDRDSNSPLHF
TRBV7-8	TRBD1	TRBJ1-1	CASSLKGARQGNTEAFF
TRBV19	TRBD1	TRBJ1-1	CASTRRRDRGLPEAFF
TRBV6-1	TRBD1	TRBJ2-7	CASNRDSSYEQYF
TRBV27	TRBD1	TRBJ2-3	CASSLMGRGIADTQYF
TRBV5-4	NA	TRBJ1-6	CASSLDSNSPLHF
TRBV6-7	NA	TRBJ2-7	CASSTVRWGRTGYEQYF